This T cell receptor (beta chain) appears in the sequencing data of a study of radiotherapy plus CTLA-4 blockade in lung cancer. On the study more broadly: Roughly 17% of enrolled patients responded objectively, and approximately 30% had disease control.

The CDR3 has 16 amino acids. CDR1 and CDR2 from the germline V gene are SGHNT and YYREEE (reference sequence). Unmatched junction bases numbered 6, after V lost 2 bases and J lost 2 bases. The study gave focal radiation plus ipilimumab CTLA-4 blockade to patients with chemo-refractory metastatic non-small-cell lung cancer. The repertoire was sequenced with immunoSEQ multiplex PCR; TCRdb's copy has only in-frame clones and lacks some. The sample contains approximately 60,000 clones, roughly four fifths of which appear only once. This specimen was peripheral blood, taken from a patient treated with radiotherapy plus ipilimumab. The origin of this receptor is a human donor with non-small cell lung cancer whose response to radiotherapy plus ipilimumab could not be evaluated. The chain uses TRBV5-4 and TRBJ2-3; 9 positions match TRBD2. CDR3 in DNA: TGTGCCAGCAGCTTCGGTAGCGGGGGCCACACAGATACGCAGTATTTT. Protein: CASSFGSGGHTDTQYF.